This passage covers 16 T cell receptor beta chains from one sample sequenced in a study of beta chain features in type 1 diabetes. The entirety of the isolated RNA underwent reverse transcription, so expressed TCRB transcripts were sequenced. Repertoires were generated with immunoSEQ multiplex PCR, while TCRdb's copy carries only in-frame clones and drops some. The sample lists about 900,000 clones; under 20% were seen once. The sequencing sample was made of naive CD4+ T cells from blood. Receptor source: a woman aged 18-29 years in good health.

In its sample, this clone was seen a few times. This chain connects TRBV5-6 to TRBJ2-1; TRBD1 matches at 7 bases. The V gene's germline CDR1 is SGHDT and CDR2 YYEEEE. V lost 6 bases, J lost 2 bases, and 5 bases stayed unmatched. The CDR3 consists of 14 residues. The CDR3 region has the DNA TGTGCCAGCACCCGACAGGGAACCTACAATGAGCAGTTCTTC. Amino acids: CASTRQGTYNEQFF.

This clone was picked up a small number of times. The rearrangement joins TRBV6-1 to TRBJ2-4; tentative D call: TRBD1 (5 bases). Trimming took 1 base from V and 3 from J, leaving 10 bases between them. The CDR3 spans 15 residues. Germline lookup yields CDR1 MNHNS and CDR2 SASEGT. CDR3 nucleotides: TGTGCCAGCAGTGAAGGGGGCGCTGGCAAAAACATTCAGTACTTC. This gives the protein CASSEGGAGKNIQYF.

V usage is TRBV5-4 and J usage is TRBJ1-3, with D unclear. Trimming cost V 2 bases and J 3 bases, with 3 bases left between them. Germline CDR1 and CDR2: SGHNT and YYREEE (reference sequence). The CDR3 runs 12 residues. The CDR3 DNA is TGTGCCAGCAGCTTCCTTGGAAACACCATATATTTT. Its protein is CASSFLGNTIYF.

In its sample, this clone was seen a few times. The chain joins TRBV4-3 to TRBJ1-2, with 9 bases fitting TRBD1. The CDR3 has 14 amino acids. The ends lost 1 base at V and 7 bases at J; junction bases unmatched: 4. CDR1 and CDR2 from the germline V gene are LGHNA and YSLEER. Here the CDR3 DNA reads TGCGCCAGCAGCCAAGCCGGGACAGGGATTGGCTACACCTTC. Translating it yields CASSQAGTGIGYTF.

The V call is TRBV7-9, the J call TRBJ1-1; no clear D gene. Trimming pared 2 bases from V and 0 bases from J, leaving 10 bases between. The CDR3 length is 15 residues. The germline V gene has CDR1 SEHNR and CDR2 FQNEAQ (reference sequence). For the CDR3, the DNA is TGTGCCAGCAGCTTACGGGCTGAGATGAACACTGAAGCTTTCTTT. Translation: CASSLRAEMNTEAFF. The whole variable domain, filled in from reference TRBV7-9 and TRBJ1-1, reads DTGVSQNPRHKITKRGQNVTFRCDPISEHNRLYWYRQTLGQGPEFLTYFQNEAQLEKSRLLSDRFSAERPKGSFSTLEIQRTEQGDSAMYLCASSLRAEMNTEAFFGQGTRLTVV.

The CDR3 DNA reads TGTGCCAGCAGCGTGACAGGGGCAGGTCGCGAGCAGTACTTC. The encoded protein is CASSVTGAGREQYF. The V call is TRBV9, the J call TRBJ2-7; 8 nucleotides line up with TRBD1. With 2 bases clipped from V and 6 bases from J, the junction kept 7 bases outside the gene matches. Germline values: CDR1 SGDLS, CDR2 YYNGEE. CDR3 length: 14 residues.

In its sample, this clone was seen a few times. This rearrangement joins TRBV7-2 to TRBJ2-7, with TRBD1 matching 10 bases. This CDR3 comprises 15 residues. The V segment lost 5 bases and the J segment 3 bases; nucleotides outside the gene matches: 7. CDR1 and CDR2 (germline): SGHTA, FQGNSA. This CDR3 is CASSEARDRGYEQYF. CDR3 DNA sequence: TGTGCCAGCAGCGAAGCCCGGGACAGGGGCTACGAGCAGTACTTC.

This clone was seen a handful of times. This sequence joins TRBV28 and TRBJ2-1; 14 bases match TRBD2. V dropped 5 bases and J dropped 6; count of bases not matched to a gene: 3. CDR1 MDHEN and CDR2 SYDVKM come from the germline V gene. The CDR3 consists of 15 residues. The CDR3 DNA reads as TGTGCCAGCAGTGAGGGACTAGCGGGAGTCAATGAGCAGTTCTTC. Encoded protein: CASSEGLAGVNEQFF.

This chain connects TRBV6-6 to TRBJ2-7, with TRBD2 matching 8 bases. The CDR3 has 14 residues. V trimming: 5 bases; J trimming: 0 bases; junction bases outside the gene matches: 3. Germline V CDR1 and CDR2: MNHNY, SVGAGI (reference sequence). The CDR3 is CASSIAGFSYEQYF. Here the CDR3 DNA reads TGTGCCAGCAGTATAGCGGGATTCTCCTACGAGCAGTACTTC.

This clone appeared a few times. The chain is built from TRBV7-9 and TRBJ1-4; the D gene is possibly TRBD1 (5 bases). Trimming removed 7 bases at V and 8 bases at J, with 14 bases between. The CDR3 extends over 13 amino acids. Per germline, CDR1 SEHNR and CDR2 FQNEAQ (reference sequence). CDR3 nucleotide sequence: TGTGCCAGCAAGGGAGCGGGGGAGGAAAAACTGTTTTTT. Its protein product is CASKGAGEEKLFF.

The chain recombines TRBV6-5 with TRBJ1-1, with no clear D. V dropped 0 bases and J dropped 2 bases, with 7 bases sitting between them. The length of the CDR3 is 14 residues. CDR1 MNHEY and CDR2 SVGAGI come from the germline V gene. CDR3 sequence (DNA): TGTGCCAGCAGTTACTCCAACTCCAACACTGAAGCTTTCTTT. This encodes CASSYSNSNTEAFF.

A few counts support this clone. The chain joins TRBV7-8 to TRBJ2-5; D is perhaps TRBD2 (7 bases). V lost 0 bases, J lost 5 bases, and 16 bases lay in between. Looked up from germline, CDR1 is SGHVS and CDR2 is FQNEAQ. The CDR3 runs to 16 residues. CDR3 region: CASSLAFGGAVETQYF. The CDR3 bases are TGTGCCAGCAGCTTAGCTTTTGGGGGGGCCGTGGAGACCCAGTACTTC. Based on the CDR3 plus reference TRBV7-8 and TRBJ2-5, the full variable domain is GAGVSQSPRYKVAKRGQDVALRCDPISGHVSLFWYQQALGQGPEFLTYFQNEAQLDKSGLPSDRFFAERPEGSVSTLKIQRTQQEDSAVYLCASSLAFGGAVETQYFGPGTRLLVL.

V gene TRBV18 combines with J gene TRBJ2-1; the D gene is possibly TRBD2 (5 bases). This CDR3 region has 18 residues. V lost 2 bases and J 0 bases, leaving 17 bases between the germline ends. CDR1 and CDR2 (germline): KGHSH, LQKENI. The CDR3 DNA follows: TGTGCCAGCTCACCATACGCGCGGGCTCCAAACTCCTACAATGAGCAGTTCTTC. It translates to CASSPYARAPNSYNEQFF.

This clone was counted only a few times. V gene TRBV9 combines with J gene TRBJ1-4; no clear D. This CDR3 is 16 amino acids long. CDR1 SGDLS and CDR2 YYNGEE come from the germline V gene. V was pared by 3 bases and J by 7 bases, with 19 bases between. Here the CDR3 reads CASSAAAGNGGEKLFF. The CDR3 DNA sequence: TGTGCCAGCAGCGCCGCCGCGGGAAATGGAGGTGAAAAACTGTTTTTT.

This clone came up a few times. The CDR3 here is CASSPAAGGTSAEQYF. In nucleotides, the CDR3 is TGTGCCAGCAGTCCTGCCGCGGGGGGTACCTCTGCCGAGCAGTACTTC. The V and J genes are TRBV28 and TRBJ2-7; TRBD2 matches 8 bases. The CDR3 is 16 amino acids. V was clipped by 5 bases and J by 6 bases; unmatched bases: 15. Germline lookup yields CDR1 MDHEN and CDR2 SYDVKM.

The chain uses TRBV5-4 and TRBJ2-1, with 7 bases that match TRBD1. CDR1 SGHNT and CDR2 YYREEE come from the germline V gene (reference sequence). The CDR3 is 14 residues long. The junction had 10 bases not matched to a gene; V was cut back by 4 bases and J by 9 bases. The CDR3 DNA is TGTGCCAGCAGCCCGAAACCGGGACAGCTTGAGCAGTTCTTC. Translation: CASSPKPGQLEQFF.